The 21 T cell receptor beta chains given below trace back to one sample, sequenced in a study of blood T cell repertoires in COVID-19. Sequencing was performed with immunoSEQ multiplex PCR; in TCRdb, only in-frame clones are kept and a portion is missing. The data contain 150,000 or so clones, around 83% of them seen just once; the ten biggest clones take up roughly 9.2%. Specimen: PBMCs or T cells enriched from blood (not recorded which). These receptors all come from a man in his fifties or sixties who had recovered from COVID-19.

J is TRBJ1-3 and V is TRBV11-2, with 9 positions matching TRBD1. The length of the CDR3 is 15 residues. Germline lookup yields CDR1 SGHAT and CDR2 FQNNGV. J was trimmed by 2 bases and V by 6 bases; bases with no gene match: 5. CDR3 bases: TGTGCCAGCAGACGAACAGGGGGCACTGGAAACACCATATATTTT. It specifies CASRRTGGTGNTIYF.

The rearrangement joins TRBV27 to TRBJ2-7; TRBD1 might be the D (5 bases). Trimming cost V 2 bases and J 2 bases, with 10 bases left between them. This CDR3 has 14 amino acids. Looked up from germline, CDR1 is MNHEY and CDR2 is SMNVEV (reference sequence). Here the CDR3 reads CASSLGRAAYEQYF. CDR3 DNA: TGTGCCAGCAGTTTAGGCAGGGCGGCCTACGAGCAGTACTTC.

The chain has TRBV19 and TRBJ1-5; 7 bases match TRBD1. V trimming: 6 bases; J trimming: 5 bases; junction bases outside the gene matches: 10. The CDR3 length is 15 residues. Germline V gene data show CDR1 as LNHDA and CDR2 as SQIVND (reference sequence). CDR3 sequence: CASRMIQGGYQPQHF. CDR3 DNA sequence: TGTGCCAGTAGAATGATCCAGGGGGGTTATCAGCCCCAGCATTTT.

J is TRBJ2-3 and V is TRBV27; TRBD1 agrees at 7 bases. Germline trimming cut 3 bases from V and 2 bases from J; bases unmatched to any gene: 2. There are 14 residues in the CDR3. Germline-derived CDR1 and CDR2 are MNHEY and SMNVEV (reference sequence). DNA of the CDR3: TGTGCCAGCAGTTTCGGGACAGACACAGATACGCAGTATTTT. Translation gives CASSFGTDTDTQYF.

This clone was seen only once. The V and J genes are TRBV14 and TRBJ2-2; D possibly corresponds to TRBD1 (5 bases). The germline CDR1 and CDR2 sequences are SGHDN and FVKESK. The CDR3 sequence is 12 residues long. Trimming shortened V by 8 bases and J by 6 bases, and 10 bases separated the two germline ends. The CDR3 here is CASGRAAGELFF. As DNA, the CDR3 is TGTGCCAGCGGCAGGGCGGCCGGGGAGCTGTTTTTT.

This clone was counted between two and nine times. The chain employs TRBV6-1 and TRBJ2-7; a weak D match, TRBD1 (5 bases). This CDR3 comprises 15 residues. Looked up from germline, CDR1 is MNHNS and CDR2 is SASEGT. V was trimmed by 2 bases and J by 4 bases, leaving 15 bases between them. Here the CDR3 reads CASSEYTGFLYEQYF. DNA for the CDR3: TGTGCCAGCAGTGAATACACAGGATTTTTATACGAGCAGTACTTC.

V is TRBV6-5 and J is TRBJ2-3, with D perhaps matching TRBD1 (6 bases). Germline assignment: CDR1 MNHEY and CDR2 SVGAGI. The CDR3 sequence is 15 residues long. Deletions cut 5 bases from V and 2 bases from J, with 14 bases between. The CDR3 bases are TGTGCCAGCAGTCTGACAGGAGATTACACAGATACGCAGTATTTT. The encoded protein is CASSLTGDYTDTQYF.

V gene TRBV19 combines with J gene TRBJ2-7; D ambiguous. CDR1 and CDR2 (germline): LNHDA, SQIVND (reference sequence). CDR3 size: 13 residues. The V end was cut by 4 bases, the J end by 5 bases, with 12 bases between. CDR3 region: CASSTSALDEQYF. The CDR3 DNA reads TGTGCCAGTAGTACCTCCGCGTTAGACGAGCAGTACTTC.

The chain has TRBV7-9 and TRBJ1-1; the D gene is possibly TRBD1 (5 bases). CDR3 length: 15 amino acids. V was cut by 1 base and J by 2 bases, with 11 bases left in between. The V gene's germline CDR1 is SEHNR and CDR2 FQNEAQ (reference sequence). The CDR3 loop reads CASSLETVPNTEAFF. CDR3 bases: TGTGCCAGCAGCTTAGAGACAGTACCTAACACTGAAGCTTTCTTT.

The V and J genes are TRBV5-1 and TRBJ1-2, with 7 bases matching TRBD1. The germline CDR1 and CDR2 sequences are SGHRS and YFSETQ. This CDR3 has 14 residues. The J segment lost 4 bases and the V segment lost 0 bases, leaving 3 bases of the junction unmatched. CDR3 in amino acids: CASSLEGQVYGYTF. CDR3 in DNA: TGCGCCAGCAGCTTGGAAGGACAGGTCTATGGCTACACCTTC.

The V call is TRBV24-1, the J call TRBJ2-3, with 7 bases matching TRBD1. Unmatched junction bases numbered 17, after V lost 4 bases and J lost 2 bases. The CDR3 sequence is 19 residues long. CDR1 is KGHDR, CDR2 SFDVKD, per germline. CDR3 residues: CATSDRIPLQGSPTDTQYF. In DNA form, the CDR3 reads TGTGCCACCAGTGACCGAATTCCCCTACAGGGGTCACCCACAGATACGCAGTATTTT.

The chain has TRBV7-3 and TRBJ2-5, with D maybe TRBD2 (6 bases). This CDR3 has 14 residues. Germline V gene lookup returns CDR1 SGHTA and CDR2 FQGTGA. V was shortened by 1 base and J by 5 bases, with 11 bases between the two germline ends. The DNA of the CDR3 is TGTGCCAGCAGCTTAATGGGGGGTCCGGAGACCCAGTACTTC. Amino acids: CASSLMGGPETQYF.

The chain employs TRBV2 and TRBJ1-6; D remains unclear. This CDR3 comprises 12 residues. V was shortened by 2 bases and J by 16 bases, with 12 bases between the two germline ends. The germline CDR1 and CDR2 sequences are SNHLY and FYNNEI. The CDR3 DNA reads TGTGCCAGCAGTGAACCCCCAGCGCAACTCCACTTT. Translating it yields CASSEPPAQLHF.

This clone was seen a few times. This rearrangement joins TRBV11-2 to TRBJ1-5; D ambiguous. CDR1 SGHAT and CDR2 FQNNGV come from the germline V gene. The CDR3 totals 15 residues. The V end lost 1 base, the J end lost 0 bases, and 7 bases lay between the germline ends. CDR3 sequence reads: CASSLGRNSNQPQHF. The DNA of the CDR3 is TGTGCCAGCAGCTTAGGCAGGAATAGCAATCAGCCCCAGCATTTT.

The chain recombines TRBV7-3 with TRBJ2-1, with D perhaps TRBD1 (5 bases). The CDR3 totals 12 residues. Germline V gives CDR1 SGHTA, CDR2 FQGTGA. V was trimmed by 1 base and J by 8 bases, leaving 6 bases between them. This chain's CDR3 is CASSLRGDEQFF. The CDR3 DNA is TGTGCCAGCAGCTTAAGGGGCGATGAGCAGTTCTTC.

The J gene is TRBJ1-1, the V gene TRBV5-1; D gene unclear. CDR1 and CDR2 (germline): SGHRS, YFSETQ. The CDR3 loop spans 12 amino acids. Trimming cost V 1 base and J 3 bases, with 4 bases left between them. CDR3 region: CASSLRDTEAFF. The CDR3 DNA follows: TGCGCCAGCAGCTTGCGTGACACTGAAGCTTTCTTT.

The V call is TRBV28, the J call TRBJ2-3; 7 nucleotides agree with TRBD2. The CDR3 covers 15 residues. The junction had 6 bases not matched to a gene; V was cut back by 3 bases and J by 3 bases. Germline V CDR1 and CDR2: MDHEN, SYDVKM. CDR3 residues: CASSLAGVWTDTQYF. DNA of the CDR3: TGTGCCAGCAGTTTGGCGGGGGTTTGGACAGATACGCAGTATTTT.

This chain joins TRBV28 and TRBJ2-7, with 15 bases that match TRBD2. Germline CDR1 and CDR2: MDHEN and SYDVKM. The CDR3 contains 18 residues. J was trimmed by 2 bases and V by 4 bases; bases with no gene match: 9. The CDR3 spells CASSSPGLAGGSTYEQYF. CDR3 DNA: TGTGCCAGCAGTTCCCCGGGACTAGCGGGGGGATCAACCTACGAGCAGTACTTC.

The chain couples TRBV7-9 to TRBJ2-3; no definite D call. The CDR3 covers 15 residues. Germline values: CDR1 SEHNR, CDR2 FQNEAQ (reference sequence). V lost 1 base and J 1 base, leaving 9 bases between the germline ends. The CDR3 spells CASSLDGLRTDTQYF. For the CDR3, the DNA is TGTGCCAGCAGCTTAGATGGCTTACGCACAGATACGCAGTATTTT. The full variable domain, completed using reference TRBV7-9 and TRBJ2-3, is DTGVSQNPRHKITKRGQNVTFRCDPISEHNRLYWYRQTLGQGPEFLTYFQNEAQLEKSRLLSDRFSAERPKGSFSTLEIQRTEQGDSAMYLCASSLDGLRTDTQYFGPGTRLTVL.

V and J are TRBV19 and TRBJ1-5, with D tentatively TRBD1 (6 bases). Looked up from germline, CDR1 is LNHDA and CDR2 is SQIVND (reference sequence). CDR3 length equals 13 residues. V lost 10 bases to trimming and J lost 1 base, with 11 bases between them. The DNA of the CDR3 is TGTGCCACTCGGGACACAAGCAATCAGCCCCAGCATTTT. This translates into CATRDTSNQPQHF.

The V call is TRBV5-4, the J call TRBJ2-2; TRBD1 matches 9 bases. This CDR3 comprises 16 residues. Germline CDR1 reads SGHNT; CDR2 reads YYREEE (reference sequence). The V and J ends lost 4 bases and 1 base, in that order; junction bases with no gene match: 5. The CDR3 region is CASSKDRGWNTGELFF. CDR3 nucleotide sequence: TGTGCCAGCAGCAAAGACAGGGGGTGGAACACCGGGGAGCTGTTTTTT.